The 11 T cell receptor beta chains below come from one sample, sequenced in a study of blood T cell repertoires in COVID-19. Produced via immunoSEQ multiplex PCR; TCRdb's table is partial and in-frame only. This repertoire shows 400,000 to 550,000 clones, 70% to 90% found once; its top ten account for roughly 2%. The specimen was PBMCs or T cells enriched from blood (not recorded which). The receptors were sampled from a woman younger than 35 with acute COVID-19.

This chain connects TRBV6-2 or TRBV6-3 to TRBJ2-7; no firm D call. Germline V gene lookup returns CDR1 MNHEY and CDR2 SVGEGT. This CDR3 is 16 amino acids long. V shed 4 bases and J shed 0 bases, with 16 bases lying between them. DNA for the CDR3: TGTGCCAGCAGTTTCTTTCGCGGTTCCTTCTCCTACGAGCAGTACTTC. Translated, it gives CASSFFRGSFSYEQYF.

The chain uses TRBV15 and TRBJ2-7; 9 bases agree with TRBD2. With 5 bases clipped from V and 6 bases from J, the junction kept 8 bases outside the gene matches. Germline V gene data show CDR1 as LNHNV and CDR2 as YYDKDF (reference sequence). This CDR3 comprises 14 residues. The CDR3 is CATSYSGTSTEQYF. DNA of the CDR3: TGTGCCACCAGCTATTCCGGGACTAGCACCGAGCAGTACTTC.

The chain couples TRBV9 to TRBJ1-4; D gene ambiguous. Germline V gene data show CDR1 as SGDLS and CDR2 as YYNGEE. The CDR3 covers 15 residues. The V gene lost 4 bases and the J gene lost 6 bases, with 16 bases spanning the gap. The CDR3 loop is CASSPSAGSDEKLFF. Here the CDR3 DNA reads TGTGCCAGCAGCCCGAGTGCGGGATCGGATGAAAAACTGTTTTTT.

This clone has only one observation. The chain is built from TRBV28 and TRBJ1-6; a possible D gene is TRBD1 (6 bases). V was cut by 2 bases and J by 14 bases, with 16 bases left in between. CDR1 is MDHEN, CDR2 SYDVKM, per germline. The CDR3 covers 14 residues. In nucleotides, the CDR3 is TGTGCCAGCAGTTTAGGGCAGGGGAAGTGGGCCCTCCACTTT. Its translation: CASSLGQGKWALHF.

The rearrangement joins TRBV11-2 to TRBJ2-5; 10 bases fit TRBD2. The CDR3 spans 16 residues. Per the germline V gene, CDR1 is SGHAT and CDR2 is FQNNGV. V shed 4 bases, J shed 2 bases, and the junction held 7 bases outside the gene matches. CDR3 DNA sequence: TGTGCCAGCAGCTCCTGGGGACTAGCGATTCAAGAGACCCAGTACTTC. Its protein is CASSSWGLAIQETQYF.

The gene calls are TRBV7-9 and TRBJ1-5; D is unclear. Germline V gene lookup returns CDR1 SEHNR and CDR2 FQNEAQ (reference sequence). There are 15 residues in the CDR3. V lost 1 base and J lost 0, with 7 bases in between. The CDR3 region has the DNA TGTGCCAGCAGCTTAGATACGGGTAGCAATCAGCCCCAGCATTTT. It codes for CASSLDTGSNQPQHF.

V is TRBV7-9 and J is TRBJ1-4; 7 positions match TRBD1. The CDR3 extends over 16 amino acids. Germline CDR1 SEHNR, CDR2 FQNEAQ (reference sequence). J gave up 7 bases and V 5 bases, and 13 bases lay outside the gene matches. The CDR3 sequence is CASSAPDRVSGEKLFF. The CDR3 bases are TGTGCCAGCAGCGCCCCCGACAGGGTCTCGGGTGAAAAACTGTTTTTT.

The rearrangement joins TRBV19 to TRBJ2-5, with 12 nucleotides matching TRBD2. Germline assignment: CDR1 LNHDA and CDR2 SQIVND (reference sequence). J lost 2 bases, V lost 0 bases, and 7 bases had no gene match. This CDR3 has 18 residues. DNA of the CDR3: TGTGCCAGTAGTATAGATCTAGCGGGAGGGCCGTCGCAAGAGACCCAGTACTTC. It codes for CASSIDLAGGPSQETQYF.

V and J are TRBV28 and TRBJ1-4; 7 bases are a match to TRBD1. Germline trimming cut 5 bases from V and 5 bases from J; bases unmatched to any gene: 8. CDR1 MDHEN and CDR2 SYDVKM come from the germline V gene. The CDR3 loop spans 15 amino acids. This chain's CDR3 is CASSPGDRANEKLFF. The CDR3 bases are TGTGCCAGCAGTCCTGGGGACAGAGCAAATGAAAAACTGTTTTTT.

The rearrangement uses TRBV28 and TRBJ2-7; tentatively, D is TRBD1 (5 bases). The CDR3 has 13 residues. The germline CDR1 and CDR2 sequences are MDHEN and SYDVKM. Between the trimmed V and J ends, which lost 5 bases and 7 bases, there was a span of 15 bases. In nucleotides, the CDR3 is TGTGCCAGCAGTCACAGACAGAGTTTGGAGCAGTACTTC. Its translation is CASSHRQSLEQYF.

This sequence joins TRBV19 and TRBJ1-5; D unresolved. Trimming shortened V by 0 bases and J by 1 base, and 7 bases separated the two germline ends. The CDR3 is 15 amino acids. From germline, CDR1 is LNHDA and CDR2 SQIVND (reference sequence). CDR3 sequence reads: CASSIDGRSNQPQHF. DNA for the CDR3: TGTGCCAGTAGTATAGATGGGAGGAGCAATCAGCCCCAGCATTTT.